Listed here are 21 T cell receptor beta chains from one sample, sequenced in a study of brain T cells in children with intractable seizures. Clones were sequenced by immunoSEQ multiplex PCR, and TCRdb holds only the in-frame ones, with some missing. This sample has around 100,000 clones, with under 95% found just once. The sequenced sample was peripheral blood, obtained at surgery. The source of these receptors is a boy younger than two with hemimegalencephaly and intractable seizures.

V usage is TRBV28 and J usage is TRBJ2-1; 14 bases are shared with TRBD2. V was pared by 5 bases and J by 8 bases, with 8 bases of the junction left unmatched. CDR3 length: 16 amino acids. Germline-derived CDR1 and CDR2 are MDHEN and SYDVKM. The CDR3 coding sequence is TGTGCCAGCAGTCCCACCGGGACTAGCGGGAGAGATGAGCAGTTCTTC. Protein product: CASSPTGTSGRDEQFF.

The CDR3 here is CASSSWGLAGGSVSTDTQYF. The CDR3 DNA is TGTGCCAGCAGTTCTTGGGGACTAGCGGGAGGATCCGTCAGCACAGATACGCAGTATTTT. The chain employs TRBV14 and TRBJ2-3, with TRBD2 identical over 15 bases. V was clipped by 6 bases and J by 0 bases; unmatched bases: 13. The CDR3 totals 20 residues. Germline V gene data show CDR1 as SGHDN and CDR2 as FVKESK.

The CDR3 here is CASAGRETGELFF. CDR3 nucleotide sequence: TGTGCCAGCGCTGGGAGGGAAACCGGGGAGCTGTTTTTT. This chain links TRBV6-5 with TRBJ2-2, with 7 nucleotides matching TRBD2. After removal of 8 bases from V and 5 bases from J, the junction contained 5 bases not matched to a gene. CDR3 length: 13 amino acids. Germline V gene lookup returns CDR1 MNHEY and CDR2 SVGAGI.

This rearrangement joins TRBV27 to TRBJ2-7, with D tentatively TRBD2 (5 bases). This CDR3 region has 14 residues. Germline CDR1 reads MNHEY; CDR2 reads SMNVEV (reference sequence). V gave up 3 bases and J gave up 3 bases, with 12 bases separating them. The CDR3 is CASSFRRSSYEQYF. In DNA, the CDR3 is TGTGCCAGCAGTTTCAGGAGGTCGAGCTACGAGCAGTACTTC.

This chain uses TRBV6-6 with TRBJ2-3; 12 nucleotides align to TRBD2. In germline, CDR1 is MNHNY, CDR2 SVGAGI (reference sequence). V trimming: 7 bases; J trimming: 0 bases; junction bases outside the gene matches: 5. The CDR3 consists of 16 residues. The CDR3 coding sequence is TGTGCCAGCACCCCGCTAGCGGGAGGGAGCACAGATACGCAGTATTTT. It yields the protein CASTPLAGGSTDTQYF.

To note about this clone: The identical CDR3 is also encoded by other nucleotide sequences in the sample. The rearrangement joins TRBV6-4 to TRBJ2-2, with no clear D. This CDR3 is built from 13 residues. The ends were cut back, 0 bases at V and 3 bases at J, with 2 bases in the middle. In germline, CDR1 is MRHNA, CDR2 SNTAGT. The CDR3 nucleotides are TGTGCCAGCAGTGACTCGGACACCGGGGAGCTGTTTTTT. Encoded protein: CASSDSDTGELFF.

The chain couples TRBV28 to TRBJ2-1; D is uncertain. CDR1 is MDHEN, CDR2 SYDVKM, per germline. The CDR3 totals 15 residues. V gave up 3 bases and J gave up 6 bases, with 15 bases separating them. The CDR3 sequence is CASSFLTAVSNEQFF. The CDR3 DNA reads TGTGCCAGCAGTTTTCTCACGGCCGTCTCCAATGAGCAGTTCTTC. Full variable domain (remainder filled in from reference TRBV28 and TRBJ2-1): DVKVTQSSRYLVKRTGEKVFLECVQDMDHENMFWYRQDPGLGLRLIYFSYDVKMKEKGDIPEGYSVSREKKERFSLILESASTNQTSMYLCASSFLTAVSNEQFFGPGTRLTVL.

The chain combines TRBV27 with TRBJ2-3; no clear D. V lost 3 bases and J lost 0, with 4 bases in between. CDR3 length: 13 residues. The germline V gene has CDR1 MNHEY and CDR2 SMNVEV (reference sequence). The CDR3 here is CASSFLSTDTQYF. The CDR3 DNA follows: TGTGCCAGCAGTTTCCTGAGCACAGATACGCAGTATTTT.

This rearrangement joins TRBV30 to TRBJ2-3; D call uncertain. This CDR3 contains 13 residues. Between the trimmed V and J ends, which lost 3 bases and 2 bases, there was a span of 9 bases. Germline lookup yields CDR1 GTSNPN and CDR2 SVGIG (reference sequence). This CDR3 is CAWRARNTDTQYF. The CDR3 coding sequence is TGTGCCTGGAGAGCCAGGAACACAGATACGCAGTATTTT.

V gene TRBV4-1 combines with J gene TRBJ2-1; 9 bases map to TRBD2. Germline V lookup: CDR1 MGHRA, CDR2 YSYEKL. Losses at the gene ends were 0 bases for V and 1 base for J; bases not matched to a gene: 4. This CDR3 has 17 amino acids. The DNA for the CDR3 is TGCGCCAGCAGCCAAGAGGGTCTAGCGGGGTCCTACAATGAGCAGTTCTTC. It encodes CASSQEGLAGSYNEQFF.

This chain uses TRBV9 with TRBJ2-1; the D is unclear. V lost 3 bases to trimming and J lost 2 bases, with 9 bases between them. The CDR3 has 14 amino acids. CDR1 SGDLS and CDR2 YYNGEE come from the germline V gene. The chain's CDR3 is CASSEGGTYNEQFF. CDR3 sequence (DNA): TGTGCCAGCAGCGAGGGCGGAACCTACAATGAGCAGTTCTTC.

The chain employs TRBV10-3 and TRBJ1-1, with D unresolved. The V and J ends lost 2 bases and 0 bases respectively, with 10 bases between them. The CDR3 loop spans 15 amino acids. The germline gives CDR1 ENHRY, CDR2 SYGVKD. CDR3 sequence reads: CAISEQRKMNTEAFF. For the CDR3, the DNA is TGTGCCATCAGTGAGCAGCGGAAAATGAACACTGAAGCTTTCTTT.

The genes are TRBV3-1 (or the pseudogene TRBV3-2) and TRBJ2-7, with 10 bases matching TRBD2. CDR3 length: 14 residues. Germline trimming cut 3 bases from V and 6 bases from J; bases unmatched to any gene: 5. Germline V CDR1 and CDR2: LGHDT, YNNKEL (reference sequence). The CDR3 DNA sequence: TGTGCCAGCAGCCAGGGACTAGCGATCGGCGAGCAGTACTTC. Translating gives CASSQGLAIGEQYF.

The chain has TRBV27 and TRBJ2-1; D gene unclear. Trimming took 4 bases from V and 10 from J, leaving 11 bases between them. In germline, CDR1 is MNHEY, CDR2 SMNVEV (reference sequence). The CDR3 consists of 12 residues. For the CDR3, the DNA is TGTGCCAGCAGTTCTCCGCCACTAGAGCAGTTCTTC. This sequence encodes CASSSPPLEQFF.

This rearrangement joins TRBV11-2 to TRBJ1-5, with D unresolved. Germline V gene lookup returns CDR1 SGHAT and CDR2 FQNNGV. This CDR3 region has 12 residues. Trimming removed 0 bases from V and 6 bases from J, with 3 bases in between. This CDR3 is CASSLEGQPQHF. The DNA for the CDR3 is TGTGCCAGCAGCTTAGAGGGTCAGCCCCAGCATTTT. Variable domain in full (rest from reference TRBV11-2 and TRBJ1-5): EAGVAQSPRYKIIEKRQSVAFWCNPISGHATLYWYQQILGQGPKLLIQFQNNGVVDDSQLPKDRFSAERLKGVDSTLKIQPAKLEDSAVYLCASSLEGQPQHFGDGTRLSIL.

The CDR3 sequence: CASSPYLRADQETQYF. The CDR3 DNA reads TGTGCCAGCTCCCCATATTTACGGGCAGACCAAGAGACCCAGTACTTC. The rearrangement uses TRBV28 and TRBJ2-5; no definite D call. The germline V gene has CDR1 MDHEN and CDR2 SYDVKM. The CDR3 has 16 amino acids. V dropped 8 bases and J dropped 0 bases, with 19 bases sitting between them. Variable domain in full (rest from reference TRBV28 and TRBJ2-5): DVKVTQSSRYLVKRTGEKVFLECVQDMDHENMFWYRQDPGLGLRLIYFSYDVKMKEKGDIPEGYSVSREKKERFSLILESASTNQTSMYLCASSPYLRADQETQYFGPGTRLLVL.

This clone was counted once. This chain connects TRBV6-2 or TRBV6-3 to TRBJ1-5; perhaps TRBD1 as D (5 bases). This CDR3 comprises 12 residues. Germline CDR1 and CDR2: MNHEY and SVGEGT. Between the trimmed V and J ends, which lost 6 bases and 9 bases, there was a span of 12 bases. The CDR3: CASSRQTPPQHF. The CDR3 DNA sequence: TGTGCCAGCAGCCGACAGACTCCGCCCCAGCATTTT.

The chain is built from TRBV28 and TRBJ1-2; 9 positions agree with TRBD1. CDR1 is MDHEN, CDR2 SYDVKM, per germline. The V gene end was trimmed by 5 bases and the J gene end by 8 bases; junction bases not matched to a gene: 9. The length of the CDR3 is 14 residues. CDR3 amino acids: CASSGDRARGGYTF. In DNA form, the CDR3 reads TGTGCCAGCAGTGGGGACAGGGCCCGGGGAGGCTACACCTTC.

This clone was observed a single time. V gene TRBV14 combines with J gene TRBJ2-1, with D possibly TRBD2 on 6 matching bases. The CDR3 runs to 15 residues. V was trimmed by 1 base and J by 0 bases, leaving 7 bases between them. Looked up from germline, CDR1 is SGHDN and CDR2 is FVKESK. The CDR3 loop is CASSQVGSSYNEQFF. In nucleotides, the CDR3 is TGTGCCAGCAGCCAAGTCGGGAGCTCCTACAATGAGCAGTTCTTC.

The chain has TRBV9 and TRBJ2-7; the match to TRBD1 covers 8 bases. The CDR3 extends over 14 amino acids. V shed 1 base and J 3 bases; nucleotides not matched to a gene: 3. Germline CDR1 and CDR2: SGDLS and YYNGEE. The CDR3 nucleotides are TGTGCCAGCAGCGTACGGACAGGGAACTACGAGCAGTACTTC. It is translated as CASSVRTGNYEQYF.

This clone has a handful of counts. The chain links TRBV27 to TRBJ1-2; no reliable D call. The CDR3 is 14 amino acids. V lost 0 bases and J lost 5, with 10 bases in between. Per the germline V gene, CDR1 is MNHEY and CDR2 is SMNVEV (reference sequence). Here the CDR3 DNA reads TGTGCCAGCAGTTTATCGGCAGGATGGTATGGCTACACCTTC. Protein sequence: CASSLSAGWYGYTF.